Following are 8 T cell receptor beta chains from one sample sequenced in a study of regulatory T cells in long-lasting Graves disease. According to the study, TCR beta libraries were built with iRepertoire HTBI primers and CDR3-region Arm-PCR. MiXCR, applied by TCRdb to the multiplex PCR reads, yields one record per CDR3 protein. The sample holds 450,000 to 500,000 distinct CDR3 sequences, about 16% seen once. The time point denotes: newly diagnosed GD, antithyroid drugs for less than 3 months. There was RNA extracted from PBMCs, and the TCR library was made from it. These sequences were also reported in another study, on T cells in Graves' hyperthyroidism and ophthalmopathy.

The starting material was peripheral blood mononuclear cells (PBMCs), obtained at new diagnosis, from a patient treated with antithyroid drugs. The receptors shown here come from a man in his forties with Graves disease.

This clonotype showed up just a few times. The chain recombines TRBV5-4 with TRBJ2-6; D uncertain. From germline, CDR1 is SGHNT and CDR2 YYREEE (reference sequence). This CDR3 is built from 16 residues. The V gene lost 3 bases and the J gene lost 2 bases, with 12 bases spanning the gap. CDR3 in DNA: TGTGCCAGCAGCTCACAACCTTTGACTGGGGCCAACGTCCTGACTTTC. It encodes CASSSQPLTGANVLTF. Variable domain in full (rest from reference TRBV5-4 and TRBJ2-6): ETGVTQSPTHLIKTRGQQVTLRCSSQSGHNTVSWYQQALGQGPQFIFQYYREEENGRGNFPPRFSGLQFPNYSSELNVNALELDDSALYLCASSSQPLTGANVLTFGAGSRLTVL.

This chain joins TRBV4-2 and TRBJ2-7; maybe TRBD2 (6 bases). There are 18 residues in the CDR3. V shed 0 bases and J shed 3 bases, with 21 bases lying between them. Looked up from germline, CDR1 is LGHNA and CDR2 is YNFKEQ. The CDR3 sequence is CASSQDFGGGIILYEQYF. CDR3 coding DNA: TGTGCCAGCAGCCAAGATTTTGGCGGCGGGATAATACTCTACGAGCAGTACTTC.

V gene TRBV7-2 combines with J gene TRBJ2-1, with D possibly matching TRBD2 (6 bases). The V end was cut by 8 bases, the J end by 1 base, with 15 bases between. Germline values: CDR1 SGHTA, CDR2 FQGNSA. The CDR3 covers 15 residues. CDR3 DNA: TGTGCCAGCGGGCTAGCGTTCCTTTCCTACAATGAGCAGTTCTTC. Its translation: CASGLAFLSYNEQFF. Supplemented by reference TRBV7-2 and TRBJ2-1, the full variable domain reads GAGVSQSPSNKVTEKGKDVELRCDPISGHTALYWYRQSLGQGLEFLIYFQGNSAPDKSGLPSDRFSAERTGGSVSTLTIQRTQQEDSAVYLCASGLAFLSYNEQFFGPGTRLTVL.

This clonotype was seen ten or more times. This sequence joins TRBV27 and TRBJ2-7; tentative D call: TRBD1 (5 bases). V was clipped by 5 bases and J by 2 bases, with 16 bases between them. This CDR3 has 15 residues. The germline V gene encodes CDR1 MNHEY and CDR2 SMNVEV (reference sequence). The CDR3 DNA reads TGTGCCAGCAGTACTTTACAGGACCCGGCCTACGAGCAGTACTTC. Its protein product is CASSTLQDPAYEQYF.

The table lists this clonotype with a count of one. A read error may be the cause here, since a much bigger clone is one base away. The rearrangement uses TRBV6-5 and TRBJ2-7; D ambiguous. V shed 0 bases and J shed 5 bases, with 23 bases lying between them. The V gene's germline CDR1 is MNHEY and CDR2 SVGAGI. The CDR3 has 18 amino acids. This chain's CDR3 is CASSYSGYGSSRVHEQYF. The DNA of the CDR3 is TGTGCCAGCAGTTACTCTGGGTACGGGTCGTCTAGGGTTCACGAGCAGTACTTC.

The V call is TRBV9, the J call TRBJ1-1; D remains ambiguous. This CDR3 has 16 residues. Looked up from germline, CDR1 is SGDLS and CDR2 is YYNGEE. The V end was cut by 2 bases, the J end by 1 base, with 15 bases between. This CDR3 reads CASSVPGNTWNTEAFF. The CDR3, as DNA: TGTGCCAGCAGCGTCCCGGGAAATACGTGGAACACTGAAGCTTTCTTT.

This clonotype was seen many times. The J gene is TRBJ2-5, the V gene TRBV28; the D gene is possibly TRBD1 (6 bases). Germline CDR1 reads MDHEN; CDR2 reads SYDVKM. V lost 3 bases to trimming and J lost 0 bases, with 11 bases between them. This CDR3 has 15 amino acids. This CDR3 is CASSFSGTHQETQYF. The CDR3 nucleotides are TGTGCCAGCAGTTTCTCCGGGACACACCAAGAGACCCAGTACTTC. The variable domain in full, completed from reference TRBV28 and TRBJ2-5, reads DVKVTQSSRYLVKRTGEKVFLECVQDMDHENMFWYRQDPGLGLRLIYFSYDVKMKEKGDIPEGYSVSREKKERFSLILESASTNQTSMYLCASSFSGTHQETQYFGPGTRLLVL.

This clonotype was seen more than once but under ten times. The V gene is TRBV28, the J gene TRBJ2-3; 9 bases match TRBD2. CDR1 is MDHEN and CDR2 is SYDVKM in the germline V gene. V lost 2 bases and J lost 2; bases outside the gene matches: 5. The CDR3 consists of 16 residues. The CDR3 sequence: CASSLSLAGNTDTQYF. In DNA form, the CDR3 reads TGTGCCAGCAGTTTAAGCCTAGCGGGAAACACAGATACGCAGTATTTT. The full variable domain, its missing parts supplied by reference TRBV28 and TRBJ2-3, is DVKVTQSSRYLVKRTGEKVFLECVQDMDHENMFWYRQDPGLGLRLIYFSYDVKMKEKGDIPEGYSVSREKKERFSLILESASTNQTSMYLCASSLSLAGNTDTQYFGPGTRLTVL.